This T cell receptor (beta chain) was obtained from a study of shared clonotypes between healthy human individuals. About the study: Participating donors consisted of two women and a few men aged 18 to 49. Each donor's CD4 naive and CD4 memory cells filled three plates apiece, CD8 naive two, and CD8 memory one. General observations from the study: In the sorted subsets, rarefaction showed sequencing was incomplete despite large depth.

The assay used deep level. Method: immunoSEQ multiplex PCR; TCRdb's copy keeps in-frame clones and lacks some. The data hold 2 million to 2.5 million clones, with approximately 96% observed a single time. As to this clone: Its antigen is undetermined.

The receptor comes from a man in his late teens or twenties in good health. The sample taken for sequencing was naive CD4+ T cells sorted from blood. Subset defined: CD45RA+ positively selected.

In nucleotides, the CDR3 is TGTGCCAGCAGTTTTGTCGACAGGGAGACCCAGCCCCAGCATTTT. Protein: CASSFVDRETQPQHF. V usage is TRBV28 and J usage is TRBJ1-5; 7 bases map to TRBD1. V dropped 3 bases and J dropped 7; count of bases not matched to a gene: 9. Germline CDR1 is MDHEN and CDR2 is SYDVKM. This CDR3 is built from 15 residues.